This T cell receptor (beta chain) is from a study of OX40 agonist ivuxolimab in advanced cancers. Whole-study context: It was ivuxolimab, an agonistic anti-OX40 (CD134) antibody, that patients were treated with.

As concerns this clone: Its antigen is unknown.

The method was immunoSEQ multiplex PCR; TCRdb's version includes in-frame clones alone and lacks a portion of them. The sample consists of tens of thousands of clones, 70% to 90% of them appearing once. Points from the study as a whole: Both blood CD4+ and CD8+ T cells showed clonal growth by week 6 at 0.1 to 3.0 mg/kg.

This TCR came from an adult with an advanced solid tumor such as melanoma, head and neck, liver or kidney cancer. Sequenced here: CD4+ or CD8+ T cells sorted from blood, sampled in a trial of the OX40 agonist ivuxolimab.

CDR3 coding DNA: TGTGCCAGCACCCAGGTTGGAGCCAAAAACATTCAGTACTTC. It is translated as CASTQVGAKNIQYF. The chain couples TRBV7-9 to TRBJ2-4; D is undetermined. Germline V gene lookup returns CDR1 SEHNR and CDR2 FQNEAQ (reference sequence). V shed 7 bases and J shed 0 bases, with 10 bases lying between them. This CDR3 has 14 residues. Together with reference TRBV7-9 and TRBJ2-4, the CDR3 gives the full variable domain: DTGVSQNPRHKITKRGQNVTFRCDPISEHNRLYWYRQTLGQGPEFLTYFQNEAQLEKSRLLSDRFSAERPKGSFSTLEIQRTEQGDSAMYLCASTQVGAKNIQYFGAGTRLSVL.